These 19 T cell receptor beta chains were all obtained from the same sample, sequenced in a study of T cells in Graves' hyperthyroidism and ophthalmopathy. Template material for amplifying TCR beta CDR3 regions consisted of RNA transcripts. RT-PCR in the first round (using the HTBI primer set) targeted the TCR CDR3. One entry per CDR3 protein, called by TCRdb with MiXCR from the multiplex PCR reads. The repertoire consists of 400,000 to 500,000 distinct CDR3 sequences, with approximately 15% occurring once and the leading ten covering over 15%. The specimen sequenced was blood. Source of these receptors: a woman younger than 35 with Graves' hyperthyroidism.

This clonotype was recorded many times. CDR3 bases: TGTGCCAGCAGCTTAGATATGGGTCAGACCCAGTACTTC. Amino acid sequence: CASSLDMGQTQYF. This chain joins TRBV11-2 and TRBJ2-5; no reliable D call. Trimming shortened V by 0 bases and J by 6 bases, and 8 bases separated the two germline ends. The germline V gene encodes CDR1 SGHAT and CDR2 FQNNGV. The CDR3 totals 13 residues.

The sample holds many counts of this clonotype. The chain combines TRBV7-9 with TRBJ2-7, with D perhaps TRBD2 (6 bases). This CDR3 has 17 residues. Germline values: CDR1 SEHNR, CDR2 FQNEAQ (reference sequence). Trimming left V 8 bases short and J 4 bases short, with 27 bases between. The CDR3 loop reads CASCPTSLAGSKYEQYF. The CDR3 DNA reads TGTGCCAGCTGTCCAACTAGCCTGGCAGGTAGCAAGTACGAGCAGTACTTC.

This clonotype was seen a handful of times. The rearrangement links TRBV7-2 to TRBJ2-1; 8 bases fit TRBD2. This CDR3 is built from 15 residues. The V segment lost 2 bases and the J segment 6 bases; nucleotides outside the gene matches: 6. Per germline, CDR1 SGHTA and CDR2 FQGNSA. The CDR3 DNA sequence: TGTGCCAGCAGCTTAATGAGCGGGAGCCTCAATGAGCAGTTCTTC. This encodes CASSLMSGSLNEQFF.

This clonotype was picked up many times. The V and J genes are TRBV5-1 and TRBJ2-1, with TRBD2 matching over 7 bases. Germline V gene sequence: CDR1 SGHRS, CDR2 YFSETQ. Trimming removed 7 bases from V and 0 bases from J; junction bases left unmatched: 10. The CDR3 extends over 16 amino acids. The CDR3 nucleotides are TGCGCCAGCTCCTTCCTAGCGGAAAGCTCCTACAATGAGCAGTTCTTC. This codes for CASSFLAESSYNEQFF.

This clonotype was detected ten times or more. This chain connects TRBV5-1 to TRBJ2-1, with D perhaps matching TRBD2 (5 bases). Germline V gene sequence: CDR1 SGHRS, CDR2 YFSETQ. Trimming took 7 bases from V and 4 from J, leaving 12 bases between them. The CDR3 has 13 residues. The CDR3 reads CASGEFRYNEQFF. CDR3 in DNA: TGCGCCAGCGGGGAGTTTAGGTACAATGAGCAGTTCTTC. The complete variable domain, with remaining parts taken from reference TRBV5-1 and TRBJ2-1, reads KAGVTQTPRYLIKTRGQQVTLSCSPISGHRSVSWYQQTPGQGLQFLFEYFSETQRNKGNFPGRFSGRQFSNSRSEMNVSTLELGDSALYLCASGEFRYNEQFFGPGTRLTVL.

Many counts were recorded for this clonotype. The rearrangement joins TRBV19 to TRBJ1-2; unclear D gene. The V end was cut by 1 base, the J end by 5 bases, with 5 bases between. Germline V gene sequence: CDR1 LNHDA, CDR2 SQIVND (reference sequence). CDR3 length equals 12 residues. The CDR3 protein is CASSIVDYGYTF. The CDR3 DNA reads as TGTGCCAGTAGTATAGTGGATTATGGCTACACCTTC.

This sequence joins TRBV4-2 and TRBJ2-1; 11 bases fit TRBD2. Germline lookup yields CDR1 LGHNA and CDR2 YNFKEQ. The CDR3 spans 15 residues. The J segment lost 8 bases and the V segment lost 4 bases, leaving 7 bases of the junction unmatched. This chain's CDR3 is CASSPTSGTPHEQFF. In DNA form, the CDR3 reads TGTGCCAGCAGCCCGACTAGCGGGACCCCCCATGAGCAGTTCTTC.

This clonotype was seen at least ten times. V gene TRBV12-3 or TRBV12-4 combines with J gene TRBJ2-3; D gene ambiguous. Trimming left V 6 bases short and J 4 bases short, with 11 bases between. This CDR3 spans 13 amino acids. CDR3 DNA: TGTGCCAGCAGGCCTAGTCTCCCAGATACGCAGTATTTT. This sequence encodes CASRPSLPDTQYF.

The V call is TRBV7-8, the J call TRBJ2-7; 9 nucleotides line up with TRBD2. Germline CDR1 and CDR2: SGHVS and FQNEAQ. V shed 5 bases, J shed 3 bases, and the junction held 8 bases outside the gene matches. This CDR3 spans 15 amino acids. In DNA form, the CDR3 reads TGTGCCAGCAGCCTGATAGCGGGAGTAGGCTACGAGCAGTACTTC. Translating gives CASSLIAGVGYEQYF. Using reference TRBV7-8 and TRBJ2-7 for the parts outside the CDR3, the full variable domain is GAGVSQSPRYKVAKRGQDVALRCDPISGHVSLFWYQQALGQGPEFLTYFQNEAQLDKSGLPSDRFFAERPEGSVSTLKIQRTQQEDSAVYLCASSLIAGVGYEQYFGPGTRLTVT.

This clonotype turned up a few times. This chain connects TRBV4-1 to TRBJ2-5, with TRBD2 matching 8 bases. The CDR3 is 17 residues long. Looked up from germline, CDR1 is MGHRA and CDR2 is YSYEKL. The ends lost 0 bases at V and 5 bases at J; junction bases unmatched: 11. CDR3 sequence reads: CASSQEALQRGRETQYF. Here the CDR3 DNA reads TGCGCCAGCAGCCAAGAAGCCCTACAGCGGGGGAGGGAGACCCAGTACTTC.

There are many counts of this clonotype. The J gene is TRBJ1-1, the V gene TRBV29-1; D gene ambiguous. The CDR3 has 12 amino acids. Trimming left V 6 bases short and J 5 bases short, with 13 bases between. The V gene's germline CDR1 is SQVTM and CDR2 ANQGSEA. The CDR3 loop is CSVYPGGTEAFF. DNA of the CDR3: TGCAGCGTATACCCAGGTGGGACTGAAGCTTTCTTT. Full variable domain (rest looked up from reference TRBV29-1 and TRBJ1-1): SAVISQKPSRDICQRGTSLTIQCQVDSQVTMMFWYRQQPGQSLTLIATANQGSEATYESGFVIDKFPISRPNLTFSTLTVSNMSPEDSSIYLCSVYPGGTEAFFGQGTRLTVV.

This clonotype appeared many times. The chain carries TRBV27 and TRBJ1-6, with unresolved D. CDR3 length equals 17 residues. CDR1 and CDR2 (germline): MNHEY, SMNVEV (reference sequence). Trimming shortened V by 2 bases and J by 0 bases, and 11 bases separated the two germline ends. Here the CDR3 reads CASSLSGISSYNSPLHF. The CDR3 DNA reads as TGTGCCAGCAGTTTAAGTGGGATCAGCTCCTATAATTCACCCCTCCACTTT.

This clonotype was recorded at least ten times. This chain connects TRBV2 to TRBJ2-5; the match to TRBD2 covers 10 bases. This CDR3 comprises 16 residues. In germline, CDR1 is SNHLY, CDR2 FYNNEI. J was trimmed by 4 bases and V by 5 bases; bases with no gene match: 10. DNA of the CDR3: TGTGCCAGCAGTTTACCAGCGGGAGGGCCGACAGAGACCCAGTACTTC. It is translated as CASSLPAGGPTETQYF. Using reference TRBV2 and TRBJ2-5 for the parts outside the CDR3, the full variable domain is EPEVTQTPSHQVTQMGQEVILRCVPISNHLYFYWYRQILGQKVEFLVSFYNNEISEKSEIFDDQFSVERPDGSNFTLKIRSTKLEDSAMYFCASSLPAGGPTETQYFGPGTRLLVL.

In this sample, this clonotype turned up a few times. V is TRBV5-4 and J is TRBJ2-2, with 11 bases aligning to TRBD1. The CDR3 contains 17 residues. J lost 2 bases, V lost 0 bases, and 3 bases had no gene match. Germline V gene data show CDR1 as SGHNT and CDR2 as YYREEE (reference sequence). Here the CDR3 DNA reads TGTGCCAGCAGCTTGGACGGGACAGGGGGAAACACCGGGGAGCTGTTTTTT. This encodes CASSLDGTGGNTGELFF.

In this sample, this clonotype turned up many times. The chain's CDR3 is CASIGGTEAFF. The DNA of the CDR3 is TGTGCCAGCATTGGGGGCACTGAAGCTTTCTTT. The V and J genes are TRBV6-1 and TRBJ1-1, with D perhaps TRBD1 (5 bases). The CDR3 covers 11 residues. CDR1 MNHNS and CDR2 SASEGT come from the germline V gene. Trimming shortened V by 7 bases and J by 4 bases, and 7 bases separated the two germline ends.

This clonotype occurred many times. The genes are TRBV27 and TRBJ2-2; the match to TRBD2 covers 13 bases. The CDR3 length is 16 residues. From germline, CDR1 is MNHEY and CDR2 SMNVEV (reference sequence). Trimming took 5 bases from V and 7 from J; bases not matched to a gene: 7. DNA of the CDR3: TGTGCCAGCAGTCAACGACTAGCGGGAGGTATCGGGGAGCTGTTTTTT. Protein product: CASSQRLAGGIGELFF.

The V call is TRBV19, the J call TRBJ1-6, with D tentatively TRBD1 (6 bases). Per the germline V gene, CDR1 is LNHDA and CDR2 is SQIVND (reference sequence). The CDR3 has 15 amino acids. V lost 1 base, J lost 4 bases, and 8 bases lay in between. CDR3 sequence (DNA): TGTGCCAGTAGTATAGGGGGACATTATAATTCACCCCTCCACTTT. It encodes CASSIGGHYNSPLHF.

This clonotype was picked up a small number of times. The rearrangement links TRBV19 to TRBJ1-1, with TRBD1 matching over 12 bases. Germline values: CDR1 LNHDA, CDR2 SQIVND (reference sequence). This CDR3 has 17 residues. V was pared by 2 bases and J by 5 bases, with 9 bases of the junction left unmatched. CDR3 sequence reads: CASSISAGDRGHTEAFF. The CDR3 coding sequence is TGTGCCAGTAGTATATCGGCCGGGGACAGGGGGCATACTGAAGCTTTCTTT.

A note on this clonotype: A much larger clone lies one base from this, so it may be a read error. The J gene is TRBJ2-5, the V gene TRBV19; TRBD1 agrees at 12 bases. The ends lost 7 bases at V and 5 bases at J; junction bases unmatched: 5. The CDR3 covers 14 residues. Per the germline V gene, CDR1 is LNHDA and CDR2 is SQIVND (reference sequence). The CDR3 is CASNWDRGQETQYF. CDR3 nucleotide sequence: TGTGCCAGTAACTGGGACAGGGGGCAGGAGACCCAGTACTTC.